This is a list of T cell receptor beta chains from one sample in a study of shared clonotypes between healthy human individuals. Sequenced by immunoSEQ multiplex PCR; TCRdb stores in-frame clones only, minus some. Seen here are about 2.3 million clones, just over 90% observed once, and the top ten hold about 0.41%. Sequencing was performed on naive CD4+ T cells from PBMCs. All receptors derive from a man aged 18 to 29 in good health. Some clones in this sample may be carry-over from other donors' samples. Each CDR3 is given with its conserved first and last residue. A D gene is named only where the DNA matches it firmly. Only part of the rows carry a size: once, few, many, or a class if the clone is expanded.

DNA: TGTGCCAGCAGCTTAGGACAGCCTTACGAGCAGTACTTC; CDR3: CASSLGQPYEQYF; D: -; size: -; V: TRBV7-2; J: TRBJ2-7
DNA: TGCGCCAGCAGCTTGGTCACCCCTAGGACAGATACGCAGTATTTT; CDR3: CASSLVTPRTDTQYF; D: -; size: -; V: TRBV5-1; J: TRBJ2-3
DNA: TGTGCCAGCAGTTTGGACAGGGGGCGCCTCGAGCAGTACTTC; CDR3: CASSLDRGRLEQYF; D: TRBD1; size: -; V: TRBV28; J: TRBJ2-7
DNA: TGTGCCAGCAGTTTACTCGAGGTCTCGTCGAATGAAGCTTTCTTT; CDR3: CASSLLEVSSNEAFF; D: -; size: -; V: TRBV28; J: TRBJ1-1
DNA: TGTGCCAGCAGCCGAACCGGGACTAGCGGGGATACGCAGTATTTT; CDR3: CASSRTGTSGDTQYF; D: TRBD2; size: -; V: TRBV7-3; J: TRBJ2-3
DNA: TGTGCCAGCAGTCAAATTAGCCCAACGCAGTATTTT; CDR3: CASSQISPTQYF; D: -; size: -; V: TRBV28; J: TRBJ2-3
DNA: TGTGCCAGCAGCTTAGAGGATCGAGTGAGAGCCCGGTACTTC; CDR3: CASSLEDRVRARYF; D: -; size: -; V: TRBV7-2; J: TRBJ2-7
DNA: TGTGCCAGCAGCCCTGACAGGGCATTATCCAAAAACATTCAGTACTTC; CDR3: CASSPDRALSKNIQYF; D: TRBD1; size: -; V: TRBV7-8; J: TRBJ2-4
DNA: TGCGCCAGCAGCTTGGGGGGGACAAGCTATGGCTACACCTTC; CDR3: CASSLGGTSYGYTF; D: -; size: -; V: TRBV5-1; J: TRBJ1-2
DNA: TGTGCCATCAGTGACCCTGGCAGGGAGAGCAATCAGCCCCAGCATTTT; CDR3: CAISDPGRESNQPQHF; D: -; size: -; V: TRBV10-3; J: TRBJ1-5
DNA: TGTGCCAGCAGCTCTCCGACGTCGGGACGGACAGGGTACGAGCAGTACTTC; CDR3: CASSSPTSGRTGYEQYF; D: TRBD1; size: once; V: TRBV7-9; J: TRBJ2-7
DNA: TGTGCCAGCAGCTTTTCCCCCGTCCCCCTCTCTGGGGCCAACGTCCTGACTTTC; CDR3: CASSFSPVPLSGANVLTF; D: -; size: -; V: TRBV5-6; J: TRBJ2-6
DNA: TGCGCCAGCGCAACAAGCACGGGGGTCATATACGAGCAGTACTTC; CDR3: CASATSTGVIYEQYF; D: -; size: -; V: TRBV5-1; J: TRBJ2-7
DNA: TGTGCCAGCAGTTTGGGGGGAATCGAAGTCTATGGCTACACCTTC; CDR3: CASSLGGIEVYGYTF; D: -; size: -; V: TRBV6-6; J: TRBJ1-2
DNA: TGTGCAGCCCAGGGGGGCGCGTGGTATGACTACACCTTC; CDR3: CAAQGGAWYDYTF; D: TRBD1; size: -; V: TRBV28; J: TRBJ1-2
DNA: TGTGCCAGCAGCTTAGCTGGGGGGAACACTGAAGCTTTCTTT; CDR3: CASSLAGGNTEAFF; D: -; size: -; V: TRBV7-9; J: TRBJ1-1
DNA: TGTGCCAGCAGCTTTAAAGCCCTCAGTCAGCCCCAGCATTTT; CDR3: CASSFKALSQPQHF; D: -; size: -; V: TRBV7-2; J: TRBJ1-5
DNA: TGTGCCAGCACCCCTCTTCGGACTTACACTGAAGCTTTCTTT; CDR3: CASTPLRTYTEAFF; D: -; size: -; V: TRBV28; J: TRBJ1-1
DNA: TGTGCCAGAACCTACAAGAGGGGACGGGGGCTTGGCCATGAGAGAGGGACTGAAGCTTTCTTT; CDR3: CARTYKRGRGLGHERGTEAFF; D: -; size: -; V: TRBV5-3; J: TRBJ1-1
DNA: TGTGCCAGCTCAACCGAGGGGAACACTGAAGCTTTCTTT; CDR3: CASSTEGNTEAFF; D: -; size: -; V: TRBV18; J: TRBJ1-1
DNA: TGTGCCAGCTCCCCGGGTGAGGGACTAGTGGTTGAGCAGTTCTTC; CDR3: CASSPGEGLVVEQFF; D: TRBD2; size: -; V: TRBV18; J: TRBJ2-1
DNA: TGCGCCAGCAGCTTACCGACTAGCGGGAGGGGAAGGGAGACCCAGTACTTC; CDR3: CASSLPTSGRGRETQYF; D: TRBD2; size: -; V: TRBV5-1; J: TRBJ2-5